Described below is a single T cell receptor beta chain sequence and its context. Trimming cost V 4 bases and J 3 bases, with 17 bases left between them. Per the germline V gene, CDR1 is SGHNT and CDR2 is YYREEE (reference sequence). The CDR3 extends over 15 amino acids. The source of the sample is a study of T cell responses to AZD1222 COVID-19 vaccine. The protocol was immunoSEQ multiplex PCR, while the TCRdb copy is restricted to in-frame clones and leaves out a portion. The sample lists under 200,000 clones, more than 85% occurring once. This TCR was sampled from an adult in good health. Material: peripheral blood, obtained on day 0 of AZD1222 vaccination. The chain recombines TRBV5-4 with TRBJ2-7, with TRBD1 as a possible D gene (5 bases). The chain's CDR3 is CASSLTGFGGYEQYF. The CDR3 nucleotides are TGTGCCAGCAGCCTTACAGGTTTCGGTGGCTACGAGCAGTACTTC.